This T cell receptor beta chain was identified during a study of blood T cell repertoires in COVID-19 (dated by TCRdb to the early 2020s). The study in broad terms: Samples covering the acute and convalescent phases of COVID-19 were provided by collaborators in the United States, Italy and Spain. The prospective study material was composed of cDNA or gDNA derived from T cells, B-cell-depleted T cells, or PBMCs. Deeply sampled blood TCRbeta repertoires from subjects exposed to, actively infected with, or recovered from COVID-19 were included in the dataset. The repertoires were made available in a free public database intended to serve as a resource for research on the immune response to SARS-CoV-2. The samples were drawn from the first 160 participants of the ongoing ImmuneRACE study and from some 1,300 subjects provided by 6 global collaborators. A de-identified subject ID, COVID-19 status, age in years and sex were almost always included in the sample metadata. HLA class I and class II types, where available, came from metadata supplied by the sample provider rather than from assay-based typing. Results and caveats for the whole study, not just this receptor: Clinical and demographic metadata were provided uncurated, with the amount varying by source and participant.

For this clone: No cognate antigen has been identified for it. No base-level quality is on record; no much larger clone is a single base apart.

TCRbeta CDR3 regions were amplified from genomic DNA by means of the immunoSEQ Assay, a bias-controlled multiplex PCR. The paper's data handling went like this. The number of nucleated cells in each sample was estimated from the amplification of reference gene primers within the assay. To quantify the absolute abundance of each unique TCRbeta CDR3 rearrangement, sequence reads were collapsed and filtered. Productive Simpson clonality was computed per sample as the square root of Simpson's diversity index over productive rearrangements. The source is immuneACCESS, and TCRdb retained only in-frame sequences with V and J called. Part of the clones is not carried over; for the studies checked, unresolved V genes explain less than half of this, and the remainder is unexplained. V, J and clone size reflect that table, while D and trimming were determined from the DNA. Present in this sample are fewer than 200,000 clones, approximately 90% of which were seen just once. The ten largest account for under 2% of the sample.

Samples from volunteer blood donors who had recovered from COVID-19 were contributed by a second Seattle source. Collaborating institutions collected whole blood in K2EDTA tubes following their own protocols. For TCRbeta analysis, collaborators shipped samples as frozen whole blood, isolated PBMCs, or DNA extracted from either of those sample types. Sequencing input: peripheral blood. The receptor was isolated from a man aged 18-30 years who had recovered from COVID-19.

The CDR3 loop reads CASSYPGTSVFEQYF. The DNA reads as follows: TGCGCCAGCAGCTACCCCGGGACTAGCGTCTTCGAGCAGTACTTC. Rearrangement joined TRBV5-1 to TRBJ2-7; a stretch of 10 junction bases matches TRBD2. CDR3 length: 15 amino acids, cysteine to phenylalanine. Just CDR3 DNA is preserved here, 45 bases in frame from base 1. Trimming removed 3 bases from V and 6 bases from J; the gene matches leave 9 bases unexplained. Based on the germline V gene, the CDR1 and CDR2 sequences are SGHRS and YFSETQ.